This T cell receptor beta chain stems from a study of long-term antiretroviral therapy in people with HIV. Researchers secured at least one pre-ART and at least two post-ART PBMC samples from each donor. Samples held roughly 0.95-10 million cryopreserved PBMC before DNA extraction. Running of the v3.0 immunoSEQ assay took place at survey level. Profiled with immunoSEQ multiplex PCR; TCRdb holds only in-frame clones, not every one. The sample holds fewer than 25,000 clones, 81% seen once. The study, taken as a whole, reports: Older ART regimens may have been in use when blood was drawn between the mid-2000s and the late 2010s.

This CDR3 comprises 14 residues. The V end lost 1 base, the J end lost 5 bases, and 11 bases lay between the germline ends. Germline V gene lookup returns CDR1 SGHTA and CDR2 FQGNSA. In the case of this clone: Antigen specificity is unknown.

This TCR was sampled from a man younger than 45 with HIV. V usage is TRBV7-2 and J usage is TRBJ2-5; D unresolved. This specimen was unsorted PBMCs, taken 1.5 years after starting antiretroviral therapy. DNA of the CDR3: TGTGCCAGCAGCTTAGGAAGTGTTGGGGAGACCCAGTACTTC. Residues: CASSLGSVGETQYF. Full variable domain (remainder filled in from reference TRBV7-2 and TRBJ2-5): GAGVSQSPSNKVTEKGKDVELRCDPISGHTALYWYRQSLGQGLEFLIYFQGNSAPDKSGLPSDRFSAERTGGSVSTLTIQRTQQEDSAVYLCASSLGSVGETQYFGPGTRLLVL.